This paragraph reports one TCR beta chain. This record belongs to a study of control samples from healthy donors and cancer patients. Using immunoSEQ multiplex PCR, the repertoire was profiled, and TCRdb retains in-frame clones only, with some absent. The sample records 130,000 or so clones, around 94% being singletons. V gave up 2 bases and J gave up 1 base, with 10 bases separating them. CDR3 length: 15 residues. Germline CDR1 LNHNV, CDR2 YYDKDF (reference sequence). The sequenced sample consisted of PBMCs. The V and J genes are TRBV15 and TRBJ2-3, with D perhaps TRBD1 (6 bases). This sequence originates from a man between 60 and 70 years old with colorectal cancer. The CDR3 reads CATSRKQGGTDTQYF. For the CDR3, the DNA is TGTGCCACCAGCAGAAAACAGGGTGGCACAGATACGCAGTATTTT.